This record concerns one T cell receptor (beta chain) sequence. Its specificity is not known. These data come from a study of tissue T cells after allogeneic stem cell transplantation. Study-level findings and limits: Anatomically similar tissues had similar TCR repertoires within each patient.

Retrospectively chosen non-transplant comparators had other cancers and at least five gastrointestinal samples, without known gastrointestinal disease. Autopsy tissues included GI tract, liver, skin and lymphoid organs. From germline, CDR1 is SGHRS and CDR2 YFSETQ. Trimming removed 3 bases from V and 5 bases from J, with 13 bases in between. This CDR3 contains 14 residues. Sequencing of TCRbeta CDR3 at survey depth gave sequences and template counts. The method was immunoSEQ multiplex PCR; TCRdb's version includes in-frame clones alone and lacks a portion of them. The data contain 8,000 to 10,000 clones, 60% of them seen just once; the ten biggest clones take up roughly 9.6%.

Material: tissue from the jejunum, obtained at autopsy. The rearrangement uses TRBV5-1 and TRBJ2-3, with a weak D call TRBD2 (7 bases). The sequence derives from a woman aged 18 to 55 with breast cancer. CDR3: CASSSGGAGDTQYF. The CDR3 nucleotides are TGCGCCAGCAGCTCTGGGGGGGCCGGAGATACGCAGTATTTT.